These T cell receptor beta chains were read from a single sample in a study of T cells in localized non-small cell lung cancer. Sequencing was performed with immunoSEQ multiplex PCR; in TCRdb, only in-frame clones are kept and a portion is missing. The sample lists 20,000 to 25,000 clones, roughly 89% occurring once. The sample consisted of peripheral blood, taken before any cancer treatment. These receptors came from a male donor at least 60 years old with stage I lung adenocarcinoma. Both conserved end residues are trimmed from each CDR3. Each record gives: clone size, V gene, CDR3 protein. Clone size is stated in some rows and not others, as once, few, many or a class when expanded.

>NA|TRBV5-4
ASSLSGGRNYNEQF
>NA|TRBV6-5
ATRMGYGYT
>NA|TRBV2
ASRQGTREETQY
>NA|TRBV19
ASIGGAGGETQY
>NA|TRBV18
ASSPPVEFNYGYT
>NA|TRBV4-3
ASSLTGTSIDEQF
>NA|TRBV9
ASSPTGGSGANVLT
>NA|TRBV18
ASSPRRPLGAF
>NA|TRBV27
ASSFSTGNTGELF
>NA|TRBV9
ASSPKAGRVGAF
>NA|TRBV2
ASSVDRYEQY
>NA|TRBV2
ASRYRGELF
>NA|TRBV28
ASSFFLTHTGELF
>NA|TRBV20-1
SAYIHTEAF
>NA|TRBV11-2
ASSLVGNTEAF
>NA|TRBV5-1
ASSLGTSGNTIY
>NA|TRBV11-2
ASSLAGDAYGYT
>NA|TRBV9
ASSVEGPETYNEQF
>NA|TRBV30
AWSVGDADTQY
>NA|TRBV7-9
ASSLGQNYEQY
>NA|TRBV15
ATSGASGASYEQY
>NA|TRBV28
ASSSTGKIADTQY
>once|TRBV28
ASSHRPGGVTEAF
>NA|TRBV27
ASSYRGQTDTQY
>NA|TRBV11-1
ASTVRGYQETQY
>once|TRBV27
ASSSMGRGNTEAF
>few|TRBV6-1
ASRGQGDTEAF
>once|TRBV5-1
ASSLAGGDQPQH
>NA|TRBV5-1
ASSPGLAGGSYF
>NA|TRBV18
ASSQRRQGARENSPLH
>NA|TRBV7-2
ASSPGVMNTEAF
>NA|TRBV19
ASSRGSESGTEAF
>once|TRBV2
ASSFDRVGSPLH
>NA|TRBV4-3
ASSQDRGGHEQY
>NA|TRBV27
ASRYHGGAEAF
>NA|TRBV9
ASSVAGLAASTDTQY
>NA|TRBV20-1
SARDQLGAF
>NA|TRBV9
ASSVGRGPGNTEAF
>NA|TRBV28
ASRSWDGELF
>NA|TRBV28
ASSVFEGSNQPQH
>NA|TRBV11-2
ASSPIGTGVHEQY
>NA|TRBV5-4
ASSSQGINTEAF
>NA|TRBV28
ASKEWVAKNIQY
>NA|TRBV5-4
ASKGGGPRGEQF
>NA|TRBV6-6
ASSPQGTSNSYEQF
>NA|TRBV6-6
ASSSPGELF
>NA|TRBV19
ASSIVGDSAYEQY
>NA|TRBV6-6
ASSYSRTGDGYT
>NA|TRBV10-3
AISTPSGANVLT
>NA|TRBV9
ASSVKGSEETQY
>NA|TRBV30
ACQGQPGTEAF
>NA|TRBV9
ASSVEGFTNEKLF
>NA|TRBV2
ASSERGGQGKVGNQPQH
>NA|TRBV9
ASSVGQITGGLF
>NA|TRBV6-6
ASRTGTYEQY
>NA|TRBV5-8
ASSLRVGVNYGYT